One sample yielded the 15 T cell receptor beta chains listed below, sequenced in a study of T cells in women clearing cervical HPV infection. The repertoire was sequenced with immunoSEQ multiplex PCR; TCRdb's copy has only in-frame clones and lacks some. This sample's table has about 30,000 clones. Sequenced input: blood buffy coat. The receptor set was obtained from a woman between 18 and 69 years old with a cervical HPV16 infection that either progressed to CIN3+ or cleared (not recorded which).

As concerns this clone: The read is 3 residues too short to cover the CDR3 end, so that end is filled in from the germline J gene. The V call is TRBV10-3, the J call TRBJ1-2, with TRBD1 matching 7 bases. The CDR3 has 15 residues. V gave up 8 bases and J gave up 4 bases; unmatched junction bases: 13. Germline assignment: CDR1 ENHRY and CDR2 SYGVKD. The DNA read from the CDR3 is TGTGCCATCCGAGATGAGACAGGGATACTCTATGGC. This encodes CAIRDETGILYG. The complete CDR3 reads CAIRDETGILYGYTF.

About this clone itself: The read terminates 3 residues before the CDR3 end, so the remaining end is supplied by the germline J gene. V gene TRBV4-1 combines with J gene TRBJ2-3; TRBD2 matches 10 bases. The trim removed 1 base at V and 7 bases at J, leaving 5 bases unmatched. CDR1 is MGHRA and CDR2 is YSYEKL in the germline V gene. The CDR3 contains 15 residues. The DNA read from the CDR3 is TGCGCCAGCAGCCAAGGGACTAGCGGTTTAAATACG. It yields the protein CASSQGTSGLNT. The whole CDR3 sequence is CASSQGTSGLNTQYF.

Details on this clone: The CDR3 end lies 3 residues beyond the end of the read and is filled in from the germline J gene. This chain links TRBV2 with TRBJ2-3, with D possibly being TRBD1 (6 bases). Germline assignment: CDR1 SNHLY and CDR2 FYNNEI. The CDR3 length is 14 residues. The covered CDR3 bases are TGTGCCAGCCTACAGGGAAGAGGGATCGAAACG. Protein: CASLQGRGIET. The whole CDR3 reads CASLQGRGIETQYF.

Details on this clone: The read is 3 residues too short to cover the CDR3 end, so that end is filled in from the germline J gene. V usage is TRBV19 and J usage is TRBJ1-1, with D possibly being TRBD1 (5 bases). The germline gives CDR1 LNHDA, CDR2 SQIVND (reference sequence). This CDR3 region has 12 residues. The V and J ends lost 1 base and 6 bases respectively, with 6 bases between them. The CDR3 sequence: CASSIGGAEAFF. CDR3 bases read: TGTGCCAGTAGTATAGGAGGGGCTGAA.

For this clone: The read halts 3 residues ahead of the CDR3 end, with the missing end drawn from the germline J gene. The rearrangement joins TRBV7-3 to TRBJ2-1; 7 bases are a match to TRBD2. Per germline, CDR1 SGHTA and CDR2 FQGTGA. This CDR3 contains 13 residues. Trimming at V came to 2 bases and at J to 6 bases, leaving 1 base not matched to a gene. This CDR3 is CASSLGGGNEQFF. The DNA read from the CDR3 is TGTGCCAGCAGCTTAGGCGGGGGCAATGAG.

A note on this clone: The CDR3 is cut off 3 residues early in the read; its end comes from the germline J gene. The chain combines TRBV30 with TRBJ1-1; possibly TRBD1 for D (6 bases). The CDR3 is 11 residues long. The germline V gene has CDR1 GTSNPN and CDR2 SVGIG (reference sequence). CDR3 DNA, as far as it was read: TGTGCCTGGAGTGTACAGGGAAAA. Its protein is CAWSVQGK. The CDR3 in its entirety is CAWSVQGKAFF. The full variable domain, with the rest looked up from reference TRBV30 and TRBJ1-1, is SQTIHQWPATLVQPVGSPLSLECTVEGTSNPNLYWYRQAAGRGLQLLFYSVGIGQISSEVPQNLSASRPQDRQFILSSKKLLLSDSGFYLCAWSVQGKAFFGQGTRLTVV.

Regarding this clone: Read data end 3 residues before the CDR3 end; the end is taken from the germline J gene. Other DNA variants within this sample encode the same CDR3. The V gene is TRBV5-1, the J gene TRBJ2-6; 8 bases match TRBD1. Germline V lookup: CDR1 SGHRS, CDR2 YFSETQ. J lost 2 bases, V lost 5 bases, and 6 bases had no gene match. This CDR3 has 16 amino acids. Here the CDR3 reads CASSPQGAAGANVLTF. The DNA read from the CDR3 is TGCGCCAGCAGTCCGCAGGGGGCTGCTGGGGCCAACGTC.

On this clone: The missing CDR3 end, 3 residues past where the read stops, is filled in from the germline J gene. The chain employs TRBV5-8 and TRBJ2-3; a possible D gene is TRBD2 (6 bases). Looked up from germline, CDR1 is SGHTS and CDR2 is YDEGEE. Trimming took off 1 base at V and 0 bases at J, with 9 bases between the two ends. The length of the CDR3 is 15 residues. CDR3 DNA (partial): TGTGCCAGCAGCTTGTATGGGGGGAGCACAGATACG. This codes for CASSLYGGSTDT. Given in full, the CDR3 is CASSLYGGSTDTQYF.

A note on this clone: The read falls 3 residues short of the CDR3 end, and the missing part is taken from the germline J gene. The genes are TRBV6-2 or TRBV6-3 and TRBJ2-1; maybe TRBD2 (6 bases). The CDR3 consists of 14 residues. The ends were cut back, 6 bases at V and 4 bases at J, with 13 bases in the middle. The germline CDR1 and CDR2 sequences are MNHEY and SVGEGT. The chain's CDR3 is CASSQSGEYNEQFF. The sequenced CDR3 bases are TGTGCCAGCAGCCAATCGGGGGAGTACAATGAG.

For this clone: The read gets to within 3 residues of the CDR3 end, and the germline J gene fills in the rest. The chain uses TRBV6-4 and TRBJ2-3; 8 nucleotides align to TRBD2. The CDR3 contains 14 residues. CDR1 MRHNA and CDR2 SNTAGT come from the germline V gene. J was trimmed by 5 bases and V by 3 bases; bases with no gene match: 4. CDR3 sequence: CASSERGEKDTQYF. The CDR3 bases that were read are TGTGCCAGCAGTGAGCGGGGGGAAAAAGATACG.

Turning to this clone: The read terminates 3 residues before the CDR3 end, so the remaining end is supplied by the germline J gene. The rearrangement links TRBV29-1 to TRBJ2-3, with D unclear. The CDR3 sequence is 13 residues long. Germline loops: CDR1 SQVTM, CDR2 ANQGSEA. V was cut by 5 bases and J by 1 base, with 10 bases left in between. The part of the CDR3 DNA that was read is TGCAGCGTTAACCTAGGTGGCACAGATACG. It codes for CSVNLGGTDT. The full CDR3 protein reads CSVNLGGTDTQYF.

The sequenced CDR3 bases are TGTGCCAGCAGCTGGACTAGCGGGGGCTCCTACGAG. This gives the protein CASSWTSGGSYE. In full, the CDR3 is CASSWTSGGSYEQYF. This rearrangement joins TRBV5-8 to TRBJ2-7, with TRBD2 matching over 13 bases. The read finishes 3 residues shy of the CDR3 end, and the germline J gene is used to complete it. In germline, CDR1 is SGHTS, CDR2 YDEGEE. The CDR3 has 15 amino acids. J gave up 0 bases and V 3 bases, and 0 bases lay outside the gene matches.

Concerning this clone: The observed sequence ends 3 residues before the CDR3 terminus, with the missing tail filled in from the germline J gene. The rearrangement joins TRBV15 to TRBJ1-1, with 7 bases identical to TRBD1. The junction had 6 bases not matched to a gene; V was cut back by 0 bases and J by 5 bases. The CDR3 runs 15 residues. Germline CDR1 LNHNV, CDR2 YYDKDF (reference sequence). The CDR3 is CATSRDRSRGTEAFF. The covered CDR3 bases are TGTGCCACCAGCAGAGATCGTTCCAGGGGGACTGAA.

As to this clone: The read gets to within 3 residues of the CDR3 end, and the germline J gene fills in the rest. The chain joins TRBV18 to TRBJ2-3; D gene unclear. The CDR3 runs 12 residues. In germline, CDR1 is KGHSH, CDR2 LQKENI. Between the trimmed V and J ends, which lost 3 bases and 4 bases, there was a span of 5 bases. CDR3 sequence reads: CASSPTPDTQYF. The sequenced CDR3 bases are TGTGCCAGCTCACCCACTCCAGATACG.

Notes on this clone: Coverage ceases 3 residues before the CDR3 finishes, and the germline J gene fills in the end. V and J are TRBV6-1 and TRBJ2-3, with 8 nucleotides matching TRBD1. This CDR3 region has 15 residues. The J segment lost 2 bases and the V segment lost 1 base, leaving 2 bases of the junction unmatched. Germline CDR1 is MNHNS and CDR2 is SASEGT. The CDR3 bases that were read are TGTGCCAGCAGTGAAGGCCAGGGGGCCACAGATACG. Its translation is CASSEGQGATDT. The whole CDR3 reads CASSEGQGATDTQYF.